The next 23 T cell receptor beta chains were all read from a single sample in a study of CD8 T cells in Susac syndrome. About 0.5 to 1 ug RNA was reverse transcribed with random hexamers. TCRdb analysed the immunoSEQ multiplex PCR reads with MiXCR anew, one entry per CDR3 protein. The table includes approximately 150,000 distinct CDR3 sequences, roughly 94% detected once. The sample consisted of CD4+ T cells from PBMCs. The receptors were sampled from a human donor with multiple sclerosis.

This clonotype has only one observation. The gene calls are TRBV29-1 and TRBJ2-7, with 14 bases aligning to TRBD2. J lost 3 bases, V lost 6 bases, and 10 bases had no gene match. Germline V gene lookup returns CDR1 SQVTM and CDR2 ANQGSEA. CDR3 length equals 16 residues. CDR3 bases: TGCAGCGTCACACCCGGGACTAGCGGGGGTAACTACGAGCAGTACTTC. It encodes CSVTPGTSGGNYEQYF.

This clonotype has more than one count but fewer than ten. CDR3 sequence: CSARSGYFYEQYF. In DNA form, the CDR3 reads TGCAGTGCTAGGTCCGGCTACTTCTACGAGCAGTACTTC. The chain couples TRBV20-1 to TRBJ2-7; D is uncertain. CDR1 DFQATT and CDR2 SNEGSKA come from the germline V gene (reference sequence). V lost 3 bases and J lost 3, with 12 bases in between. The CDR3 has 13 amino acids.

The V and J genes are TRBV12-3 or TRBV12-4 and TRBJ1-2; D might be TRBD1 (5 bases). Trimming removed 5 bases at V and 9 bases at J, with 10 bases between. The CDR3 loop spans 11 amino acids. The CDR3 bases are TGTGCCAGCAGTAGGGGACGGCGCTACACCTTC. Translating it yields CASSRGRRYTF.

This chain joins TRBV7-2 and TRBJ2-7, with unresolved D. The CDR3 runs 15 residues. V lost 1 base, J lost 3 bases, and 13 bases lay in between. CDR1 is SGHTA and CDR2 is FQGNSA in the germline V gene. CDR3 loop: CASSLVGNPGYEQYF. DNA for the CDR3: TGTGCCAGCAGCTTAGTTGGGAACCCCGGCTACGAGCAGTACTTC.

This clonotype was observed a single time. The chain couples TRBV11-2 to TRBJ2-1; 9 bases fit TRBD2. With 5 bases clipped from V and 8 bases from J, the junction kept 10 bases outside the gene matches. The germline CDR1 and CDR2 sequences are SGHAT and FQNNGV. CDR3 length: 15 residues. CDR3 sequence reads: CASSPQRVAGDEQFF. Here the CDR3 DNA reads TGTGCCAGCAGCCCTCAGCGGGTAGCGGGAGATGAGCAGTTCTTC.

V is TRBV12-3 or TRBV12-4 and J is TRBJ1-2, with D unresolved. V lost 3 bases, J lost 4 bases, and 6 bases lay in between. CDR3 length: 12 residues. As DNA, the CDR3 is TGTGCCAGCAGTTTTGGCGCCTATGGCTACACCTTC. Protein sequence: CASSFGAYGYTF.

Written as DNA, the CDR3 is TGTGCCAGCAGTTTCCCCGGGAGAGGGGGCTTATACGAGCAGTACTTC. Translating gives CASSFPGRGGLYEQYF. The chain joins TRBV27 to TRBJ2-7, with D tentatively TRBD1 (7 bases). V was shortened by 3 bases and J by 4 bases, with 19 bases between the two germline ends. CDR3 size: 16 residues. Germline V gene lookup returns CDR1 MNHEY and CDR2 SMNVEV (reference sequence).

The V and J genes are TRBV12-5 and TRBJ1-1; 10 bases agree with TRBD1. This CDR3 is 16 amino acids long. V gave up 0 bases and J gave up 5 bases; unmatched junction bases: 6. The germline V gene encodes CDR1 LGHNT and CDR2 FRNRAP. Here the CDR3 DNA reads TGTGCTAGTGGTTTGGTACTGGGACAGGGGAGGACTGAAGCTTTCTTT. Protein: CASGLVLGQGRTEAFF.

This rearrangement joins TRBV7-8 to TRBJ1-2; TRBD1 is a possible D gene (5 bases). CDR1 and CDR2 (germline): SGHVS, FQNEAQ. The CDR3 length is 15 residues. Trimming pared 5 bases from V and 5 bases from J, leaving 18 bases between. CDR3 in amino acids: CASSPSDSPIYGYTF. DNA for the CDR3: TGTGCCAGCAGCCCGTCCGACAGCCCGATTTATGGCTACACCTTC.

The table lists this clonotype with a count of one. The chain recombines TRBV5-1 with TRBJ2-3, with D perhaps given as TRBD1 or TRBD2 (5 bases each). The CDR3 runs to 17 residues. V was shortened by 0 bases and J by 3 bases, with 17 bases between the two germline ends. Germline CDR1 SGHRS, CDR2 YFSETQ. Here the CDR3 reads CASSLDATGTGTDTQYF. CDR3 sequence (DNA): TGCGCCAGCAGCTTGGACGCTACCGGGACGGGAACAGATACGCAGTATTTT.

The chain joins TRBV3-1 to TRBJ2-7; D is unresolved. V lost 4 bases and J lost 5, with 12 bases in between. This CDR3 has 13 amino acids. The germline CDR1 and CDR2 sequences are LGHDT and YNNKEL (reference sequence). The CDR3: CASSRHELDEQYF. CDR3 nucleotides: TGTGCCAGCAGCCGCCACGAGCTGGACGAGCAGTACTTC.

The chain recombines TRBV12-3 or TRBV12-4 with TRBJ2-7; weak D call: TRBD2 (5 bases). V was cut by 7 bases and J by 6 bases, with 19 bases left in between. This CDR3 is 14 amino acids long. The CDR3 sequence: CASTLEGESPEQYF. CDR3 DNA sequence: TGTGCCAGCACCCTTGAGGGAGAATCCCCCGAGCAGTACTTC.

The genes are TRBV6-2 or TRBV6-3 and TRBJ1-1; 7 nucleotides line up with TRBD1. The CDR3 has 15 amino acids. J gave up 0 bases and V 6 bases, and 7 bases lay outside the gene matches. CDR1 is MNHEY and CDR2 is SVGEGT in the germline V gene. CDR3 region: CASRRDSYMNTEAFF. The CDR3, as DNA: TGTGCCAGCAGACGGGACAGCTATATGAACACTGAAGCTTTCTTT.

This chain uses TRBV5-1 with TRBJ2-5; tentatively, D is TRBD1 (6 bases). V lost 2 bases and J lost 5, with 16 bases in between. CDR1 is SGHRS and CDR2 is YFSETQ in the germline V gene. The CDR3 is 15 residues long. CDR3 sequence: CASSFGGGFRETQYF. CDR3 in DNA: TGCGCCAGCAGCTTTGGGGGCGGATTTAGGGAGACCCAGTACTTC. The full variable domain, its missing parts supplied by reference TRBV5-1 and TRBJ2-5, is KAGVTQTPRYLIKTRGQQVTLSCSPISGHRSVSWYQQTPGQGLQFLFEYFSETQRNKGNFPGRFSGRQFSNSRSEMNVSTLELGDSALYLCASSFGGGFRETQYFGPGTRLLVL.

The rearrangement uses TRBV28 and TRBJ2-7; 13 nucleotides agree with TRBD2. The trim removed 8 bases at V and 2 bases at J, leaving 3 bases unmatched. CDR3 length: 14 amino acids. Germline-derived CDR1 and CDR2 are MDHEN and SYDVKM. In DNA form, the CDR3 reads TGTGCCAGCCGAGGGACTAGCGGGACCTACGAGCAGTACTTC. Its translation: CASRGTSGTYEQYF.

The chain recombines TRBV20-1 with TRBJ2-1; 13 nucleotides align to TRBD2. Germline lookup yields CDR1 DFQATT and CDR2 SNEGSKA (reference sequence). The ends lost 5 bases at V and 3 bases at J; junction bases unmatched: 7. There are 16 residues in the CDR3. Here the CDR3 reads CSAPIGTSGDYNEQFF. The CDR3 DNA is TGCAGTGCTCCCATTGGGACTAGCGGGGACTACAATGAGCAGTTCTTC.

The V call is TRBV11-2, the J call TRBJ1-4; D unclear. The CDR3 runs 15 residues. CDR1 SGHAT and CDR2 FQNNGV come from the germline V gene. Trimming pared 6 bases from V and 5 bases from J, leaving 16 bases between. The CDR3 DNA reads TGTGCCAGCAGTAACATCGCAGTTAGGAATGAAAAACTGTTTTTT. Protein product: CASSNIAVRNEKLFF.

This clonotype showed up just a few times. The rearrangement links TRBV2 to TRBJ1-5; 7 bases line up with TRBD1. The germline V gene has CDR1 SNHLY and CDR2 FYNNEI. This CDR3 is built from 15 residues. The ends lost 4 bases at V and 6 bases at J; junction bases unmatched: 9. DNA of the CDR3: TGTGCCAGCAGTGGGGGGACAGCGGGCGGTCAGCCCCAGCATTTT. It encodes CASSGGTAGGQPQHF.

As DNA, the CDR3 is TGTGCCACCAGCACCCAACCGCAGGGGGCAGCTGGGGCCAACGTCCTGACTTTC. Residues: CATSTQPQGAAGANVLTF. V gene TRBV15 combines with J gene TRBJ2-6, with TRBD1 identical over 8 bases. V gave up 4 bases and J gave up 2 bases; unmatched junction bases: 10. CDR3 length: 18 residues. The V gene's germline CDR1 is LNHNV and CDR2 YYDKDF (reference sequence).

V usage is TRBV12-5 and J usage is TRBJ1-2; no firm D call. Germline CDR1 and CDR2: LGHNT and FRNRAP. V lost 8 bases, J lost 4 bases, and 8 bases lay in between. The CDR3 sequence is 11 residues long. CDR3 region: CASSIGYGYTF. The CDR3 nucleotides are TGTGCTAGTTCCATCGGCTATGGCTACACCTTC.

The chain combines TRBV21-1 with TRBJ2-5; the table gives TRBD1 as D, unverified against the DNA. TRBV21-1 is a pseudogene. The length of the CDR3 is 13 residues. CDR3 sequence: CASSKSPGETQYF. The CDR3 DNA reads TGTGCCAGCAGCAAGTCTCCCGGGGAGACCCAGTACTTC.

CDR3 amino acids: CASAGLSSGANVLTF. As DNA, the CDR3 is TGTGCCAGCGCGGGTCTAAGCTCTGGGGCCAACGTCCTGACTTTC. This chain connects TRBV6-5 to TRBJ2-6; tentatively, D is TRBD2 (5 bases). CDR3 length equals 15 residues. Germline V lookup: CDR1 MNHEY, CDR2 SVGAGI. V was trimmed by 8 bases and J by 0 bases, leaving 11 bases between them.

The chain couples TRBV24-1 to TRBJ1-2, with 9 bases aligning to TRBD1. Germline values: CDR1 KGHDR, CDR2 SFDVKD. There are 17 residues in the CDR3. The J segment lost 8 bases and the V segment lost 4 bases, leaving 16 bases of the junction unmatched. CDR3 loop: CATSDSGTGQTLNGYTF. CDR3 DNA: TGTGCCACCAGTGACTCCGGGACAGGGCAAACTCTTAACGGCTACACCTTC.